The subject of this entry is one T cell receptor beta chain. Germline CDR1 reads SEHNR; CDR2 reads FQNEAQ (reference sequence). The CDR3 sequence is 14 residues long. V was shortened by 5 bases and J by 5 bases, with 14 bases between the two germline ends. These data are taken from a study of blood T cells in healthy people across ages. A second PCR, run for 7 to 11 cycles, used a sample-barcoded 5' primer plus a J-beta primer mix. Each of the cDNA molecules was tagged by a template-switch adaptor with 12 random nucleotides. TCRdb recomputed calls from the 5' RACE reads with MiXCR, one row per CDR3 protein. The profile covers some 670,000 distinct CDR3 sequences, with approximately 52% appearing a single time and roughly 13% taken by the ten largest.

The J gene is TRBJ2-3, the V gene TRBV7-9, with D tentatively TRBD1 (5 bases). The sample taken for sequencing was blood. The origin of this receptor is a woman aged 80 or over in good health. In DNA, the CDR3 is TGTGCCAGCAGCCCGACAGAGGTTGTAGATACGCAGTATTTT. The encoded protein is CASSPTEVVDTQYF.